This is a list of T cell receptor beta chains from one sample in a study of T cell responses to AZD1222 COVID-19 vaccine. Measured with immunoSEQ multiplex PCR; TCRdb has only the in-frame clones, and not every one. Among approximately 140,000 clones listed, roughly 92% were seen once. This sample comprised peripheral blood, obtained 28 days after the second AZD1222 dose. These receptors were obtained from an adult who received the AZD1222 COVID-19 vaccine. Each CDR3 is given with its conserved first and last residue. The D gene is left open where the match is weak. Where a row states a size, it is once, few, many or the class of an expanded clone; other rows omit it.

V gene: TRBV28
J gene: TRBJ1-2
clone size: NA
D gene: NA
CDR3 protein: CASSLSRNYGYTF
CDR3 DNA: TGTGCCAGCAGTTTGAGCAGGAACTATGGCTACACCTTC

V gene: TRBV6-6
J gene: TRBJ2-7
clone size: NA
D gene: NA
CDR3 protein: CASSYSSGLTPYEQYF
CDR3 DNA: TGTGCCAGCAGTTACTCGTCGGGACTGACTCCCTACGAGCAGTACTTC

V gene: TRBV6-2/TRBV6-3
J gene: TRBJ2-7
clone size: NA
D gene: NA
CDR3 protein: CASSYSGDSGPSYEQYF
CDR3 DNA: TGTGCCAGCAGTTACTCCGGGGATTCCGGTCCCTCCTACGAGCAGTACTTC

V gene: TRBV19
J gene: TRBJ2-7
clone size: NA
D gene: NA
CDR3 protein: CASSIYRGGEQYF
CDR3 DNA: TGTGCCAGTAGTATCTACAGGGGAGGCGAGCAGTACTTC

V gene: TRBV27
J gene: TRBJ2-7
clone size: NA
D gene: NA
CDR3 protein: CASRRDSSYEQYF
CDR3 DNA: TGTGCCAGCAGGCGGGACAGTTCCTACGAGCAGTACTTC

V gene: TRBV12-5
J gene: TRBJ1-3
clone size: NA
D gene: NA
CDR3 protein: CASGLGTPGNTIYF
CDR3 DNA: TGTGCTAGTGGTCTCGGGACTCCTGGAAACACCATATATTTT

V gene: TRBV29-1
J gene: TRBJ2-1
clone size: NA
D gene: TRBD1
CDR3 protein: CSVEVRTGYNEQFF
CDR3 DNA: TGCAGCGTTGAAGTGAGGACAGGTTACAATGAGCAGTTCTTC

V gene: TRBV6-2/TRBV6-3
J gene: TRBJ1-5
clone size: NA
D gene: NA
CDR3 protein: CASSYSGGDQPQHF
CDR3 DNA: TGTGCCAGCAGTTACTCGGGAGGAGATCAGCCCCAGCATTTT

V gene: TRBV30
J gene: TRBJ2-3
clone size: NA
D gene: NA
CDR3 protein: CAWSASRSTDTQYF
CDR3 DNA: TGTGCCTGGAGTGCTAGCAGAAGCACAGATACGCAGTATTTT

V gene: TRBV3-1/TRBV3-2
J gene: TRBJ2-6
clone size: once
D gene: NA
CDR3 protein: CATARGDVRNSGANVLTF
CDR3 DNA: TGTGCCACAGCCCGGGGAGACGTTCGAAACTCTGGGGCCAACGTCCTGACTTTC

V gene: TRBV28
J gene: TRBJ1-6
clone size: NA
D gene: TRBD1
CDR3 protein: CASSMDRGYNSPLHF
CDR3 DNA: TGTGCCAGCAGTATGGACAGGGGTTATAATTCACCCCTCCACTTT

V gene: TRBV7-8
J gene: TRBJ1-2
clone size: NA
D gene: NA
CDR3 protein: CASSLFSGNGYTF
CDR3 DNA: TGTGCCAGCAGCTTATTCTCGGGCAATGGCTACACCTTC

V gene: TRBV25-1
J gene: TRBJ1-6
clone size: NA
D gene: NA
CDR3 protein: CASSESSGGSPLHF
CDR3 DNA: TGTGCCAGCAGTGAATCCTCGGGTGGGTCACCCCTCCACTTT

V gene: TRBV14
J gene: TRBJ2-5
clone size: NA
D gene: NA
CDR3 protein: CASSQGGREKETQYF
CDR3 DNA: TGTGCCAGCAGCCAAGGAGGGCGGGAAAAAGAGACCCAGTACTTC

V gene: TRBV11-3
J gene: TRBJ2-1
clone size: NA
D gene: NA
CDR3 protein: CASSLGIREAYNEQFF
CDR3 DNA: TGTGCCAGCAGCTTAGGAATCAGGGAGGCCTACAATGAGCAGTTCTTC

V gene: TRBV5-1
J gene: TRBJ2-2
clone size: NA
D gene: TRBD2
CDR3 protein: CASSQSSGGFANTGELFF
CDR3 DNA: TGCGCCAGCAGCCAATCTAGCGGGGGGTTCGCGAACACCGGGGAGCTGTTTTTT

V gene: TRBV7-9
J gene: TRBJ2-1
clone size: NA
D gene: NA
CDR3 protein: CASSLLQGNEQFF
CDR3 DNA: TGTGCCAGCAGCTTACTGCAGGGCAATGAGCAGTTCTTC

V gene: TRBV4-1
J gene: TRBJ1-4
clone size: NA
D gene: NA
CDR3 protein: CASSVRQDENEKLFF
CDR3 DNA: TGCGCCAGCAGCGTCCGACAGGACGAAAATGAAAAACTGTTTTTT

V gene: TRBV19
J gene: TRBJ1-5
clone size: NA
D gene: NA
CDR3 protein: CASTPTGSQPQHF
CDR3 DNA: TGTGCCAGTACCCCTACAGGGAGTCAGCCCCAGCATTTT

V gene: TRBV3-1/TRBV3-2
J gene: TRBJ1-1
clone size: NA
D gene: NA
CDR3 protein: CASSPPGRGEAFF
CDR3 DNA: TGTGCCAGCAGCCCTCCCGGGCGGGGTGAAGCTTTCTTT